This T cell receptor beta chain is from a study of shared clonotypes between healthy human individuals. This CDR3 region has 17 residues. V was shortened by 7 bases and J by 3 bases, with 24 bases between the two germline ends. Germline V lookup: CDR1 LNHDA, CDR2 SQIVND (reference sequence). Samples underwent the assay at deep level. As originally analysed: Junction-only immunoSEQ sequences carried no quality scores, so filtering differed. The protocol was immunoSEQ multiplex PCR, while the TCRdb copy is restricted to in-frame clones and leaves out a portion. V and J calls and clone size follow that table, whereas D and trimming were derived from the DNA. The sample holds some 490,000 clones, around 80% seen once.

The clonotype was recovered from a woman in her forties in good health. Some clones in this sample may be carry-over from other donors' samples. The specimen sequenced was PBMCs. This chain links TRBV19 with TRBJ1-1, with D maybe TRBD1 (6 bases). This chain's CDR3 is CASKSPGRMRGDTEAFF. CDR3 DNA: TGTGCCAGTAAATCCCCGGGACGGATGAGGGGGGACACTGAAGCTTTCTTT.